This TCR beta chain was observed in a study of T-cell reconstitution after alpha-beta-depleted transplantation in children. The CDR3 covers 16 residues. The ends lost 0 bases at V and 7 bases at J; junction bases unmatched: 5. Germline V CDR1 and CDR2: SGHRS, YFSETQ. There are many counts of this clonotype. The authors prepared the TCRbeta library with unique molecular identifiers. MiXCR, run by TCRdb on the PCR reads, gives a single entry per CDR3 protein. The sample lists about 340,000 distinct CDR3 sequences, 10% to 13% occurring once. The origin of this receptor is a human donor who donated a stem cell graft to a child with acute lymphoblastic leukemia. The input for sequencing was PBMCs from the stem cell graft donor, taken from the stem cell graft. The chain has TRBV5-1 and TRBJ1-6; the match to TRBD1 covers 9 bases. The DNA of the CDR3 is TGCGCCAGCAGCTTGGACAGGGGGCCGAAGAATTCACCCCTCCACTTT. The encoded protein is CASSLDRGPKNSPLHF.